This T cell receptor beta chain comes out of a study of identical twins. Regarding the study as a whole: Beta clonotypes that were abundant in cord blood contained fewer insertions, a pattern absent from memory repertoires.

cDNA carried unique molecular identifiers, and a universal primer site was added by template switching. TCRdb itself ran the 5' RACE reads through MiXCR, one entry per CDR3 protein. The repertoire includes hundreds of thousands of distinct CDR3 sequences, 8.6% of them detected once, and around 0.95% sits in the top ten. The germline CDR1 and CDR2 sequences are SGHTA and FQGNSA. The CDR3 loop spans 12 amino acids. V gave up 5 bases and J gave up 12 bases, with 14 bases separating them. Concerning this clonotype itself: The antigen remains undetermined.

The same data also contributed to another study, on yellow fever vaccine responses in identical twins.

The rearrangement uses TRBV7-2 and TRBJ2-1; D possibly corresponds to TRBD2 (5 bases). Source material: PBMCs. The clonotype was recovered from a woman in her late teens or twenties in good health. The CDR3 DNA follows: TGTGCCAGCAGCCAGAGCGTTCGGGGGCAGTTCTTC. Amino acid sequence: CASSQSVRGQFF. Together with reference TRBV7-2 and TRBJ2-1, the CDR3 gives the full variable domain: GAGVSQSPSNKVTEKGKDVELRCDPISGHTALYWYRQSLGQGLEFLIYFQGNSAPDKSGLPSDRFSAERTGGSVSTLTIQRTQQEDSAVYLCASSQSVRGQFFGPGTRLTVL.